This T cell receptor (beta chain) was profiled in a study of beta chain features in type 1 diabetes. A few counts support this clone. The antigen is undetermined. Study-wide results and caveats: Researchers report that Type 1 diabetes patients had moderately but significantly shorter TCRB CDR3s across all four CD4+ subsets. Researchers cautioned that cDNA sequencing could over-represent cells with high TCR expression.

V lost 4 bases and J 2 bases, leaving 21 bases between the germline ends. CDR1 MGHRA and CDR2 YSYEKL come from the germline V gene. The CDR3 consists of 18 residues. CD4+ cells of the naive, central memory, regulatory and stem cell-like memory types were sorted via CD45RO/CCR7/CD25/CD127/CD95/CD27. Sort purity for all populations was recorded as exceeding 98%. Expressed TCRB transcripts were sequenced, since all the RNA that had been isolated was reverse transcribed. Generated by immunoSEQ multiplex PCR, the TCRdb table keeps only in-frame clones and is missing some. The sample includes 150,000 to 190,000 clones, 9% to 12% of them seen just once.

This receptor was obtained from a man aged 30 to 39 with type 1 diabetes. V is TRBV4-1 and J is TRBJ2-1; the D gene is possibly TRBD2 (5 bases). Sequencing used central memory CD4+ T cells from blood. CDR3 amino acids: CASSPGWAGSGTYNEQFF. The CDR3 DNA follows: TGCGCCAGCAGCCCCGGTTGGGCGGGCAGCGGAACCTACAATGAGCAGTTCTTC.